This T cell receptor beta chain was captured by sequencing in a study of blood T cell repertoires in COVID-19. This clone was counted a single time. This CDR3 contains 11 residues. V lost 3 bases and J 11 bases, leaving 10 bases between the germline ends. Germline V lookup: CDR1 WNHNN, CDR2 SYGVQD (reference sequence). Libraries were prepared by immunoSEQ multiplex PCR; TCRdb keeps only in-frame clonotypes and omits some of them. In the table there are more than 350,000 clones, over 75% of which are singletons. The sequenced material came from PBMCs or T cells enriched from blood (not recorded which). The V and J genes are TRBV10-1 and TRBJ2-5; TRBD2 is a possible D gene (6 bases). This clonotype originated in a man between 18 and 29 years old who had recovered from COVID-19. The CDR3 sequence: CASSDGTRQYF. The CDR3, as DNA: TGCGCCAGCAGTGATGGGACTCGTCAGTACTTC.